This TCR beta chain stems from a study of radiotherapy plus CTLA-4 blockade in lung cancer. Study information: Patients showed objective responses in about a sixth of cases, and disease control was achieved by approximately 33%. Study results and limitations: Blood-borne expansion of tumor-derived TCR clones followed radiotherapy plus ipilimumab. Early shifts in blood T cell clones, with interferon-beta, reportedly predicted response best.

Chemo-refractory metastatic non-small-cell lung cancer patients were treated with focal radiation plus CTLA-4 blockade with ipilimumab. Measured with immunoSEQ multiplex PCR; TCRdb has only the in-frame clones, and not every one. Of about 48,000 clones in the sample, roughly 90% were seen once. J gave up 2 bases and V 0 bases, and 4 bases lay outside the gene matches. The CDR3 spans 16 residues. The germline gives CDR1 SGHRS, CDR2 YFSETQ. This clone occurred a few times. Its specificity is not known. Specimen: peripheral blood, collected from a patient treated with radiotherapy plus ipilimumab. The V call is TRBV5-1, the J call TRBJ2-7, with 11 bases aligning to TRBD2. This clonotype was sampled from a human donor with non-small cell lung cancer that progressed on radiotherapy plus ipilimumab. Some clones in this sample may be carry-over from other donors' samples. DNA of the CDR3: TGCGCCAGCAGCTTGGCCGTAGCGGGAGGGCCCTACGAGCAGTACTTC. Protein sequence: CASSLAVAGGPYEQYF.